This T cell receptor (beta chain) was profiled in a study of shared clonotypes between healthy human individuals. A single count supports this clone. The V gene lost 0 bases and the J gene lost 3 bases, with 7 bases spanning the gap. CDR3 size: 14 residues. Germline V gene lookup returns CDR1 SGHNT and CDR2 YYREEE (reference sequence). Measured with immunoSEQ multiplex PCR; TCRdb has only the in-frame clones, and not every one. This table has around 650,000 clones, approximately 96% appearing once. Terminally differentiated effector memory CD45RA+ cells were left out of the naive CD8 fraction, which was CD45RO-negative and positively selected for CCR7.

Source material: naive CD8+ T cells sorted from blood. V usage is TRBV5-4 and J usage is TRBJ1-5; D might be TRBD1 (5 bases). This clonotype originated in a woman aged 30 to 39 in good health. CDR3 nucleotides: TGTGCCAGCAGCTTGGCGGGGGTCAATCAGCCCCAGCATTTT. Amino acids: CASSLAGVNQPQHF.